This T cell receptor (beta chain) was captured in a study of shared clonotypes between healthy human individuals. As for the study in general: A couple of women and a few men aged 18 to 49 made up the donors. There were three CD4 naive, three CD4 memory, two CD8 naive and one CD8 memory plates per donor.

V lost 1 base, J lost 6 bases, and 10 bases stayed unmatched. Germline values: CDR1 SGHAT, CDR2 FQNNGV. CDR3 length equals 18 residues. Donors included only healthy HIV-negative adults lacking recent acute infections or vaccinations. Source study methods: ImmunoSEQ output held junction-only sequences without quality scores, so filtering differed. Profiled with immunoSEQ multiplex PCR; TCRdb holds only in-frame clones, not every one. For V, J and clone size, that table is used; D and trimming come from the DNA. This sample carries approximately 740,000 clones, 74% of them seen once, and the ten largest clones take around 1.6%.

The TCR comes from a woman younger than 45 in good health. The chain links TRBV11-2 to TRBJ2-1; 12 bases match TRBD2. The specimen sequenced was memory CD4+ T cells sorted from blood. Regarding subset: CD45RA-negative fraction. CDR3 residues: CASSLGGASGRASNEQFF. The CDR3 DNA sequence: TGTGCCAGCAGCTTAGGGGGGGCTAGCGGGAGGGCCAGCAATGAGCAGTTCTTC.